Described below is a single T cell receptor beta chain sequence and its context. The germline CDR1 and CDR2 sequences are SGHNT and YENEEA. Between the trimmed V and J ends, which lost 5 bases and 5 bases, there was a span of 15 bases. The CDR3 spans 14 residues. This sample is part of a study of control samples from healthy donors and cancer patients. Clones were sequenced by immunoSEQ multiplex PCR, and TCRdb holds only the in-frame ones, with some missing. This table has 120,000 or so clones, about 95% appearing once. The sequence was obtained from a man aged 25 to 40 in good health. The source material was blood. The chain carries TRBV11-3 and TRBJ2-5, with D maybe TRBD2 (7 bases). The chain's CDR3 is CASSATGGRETQYF. CDR3 coding DNA: TGTGCCAGCAGCGCCACGGGGGGCCGGGAGACCCAGTACTTC.